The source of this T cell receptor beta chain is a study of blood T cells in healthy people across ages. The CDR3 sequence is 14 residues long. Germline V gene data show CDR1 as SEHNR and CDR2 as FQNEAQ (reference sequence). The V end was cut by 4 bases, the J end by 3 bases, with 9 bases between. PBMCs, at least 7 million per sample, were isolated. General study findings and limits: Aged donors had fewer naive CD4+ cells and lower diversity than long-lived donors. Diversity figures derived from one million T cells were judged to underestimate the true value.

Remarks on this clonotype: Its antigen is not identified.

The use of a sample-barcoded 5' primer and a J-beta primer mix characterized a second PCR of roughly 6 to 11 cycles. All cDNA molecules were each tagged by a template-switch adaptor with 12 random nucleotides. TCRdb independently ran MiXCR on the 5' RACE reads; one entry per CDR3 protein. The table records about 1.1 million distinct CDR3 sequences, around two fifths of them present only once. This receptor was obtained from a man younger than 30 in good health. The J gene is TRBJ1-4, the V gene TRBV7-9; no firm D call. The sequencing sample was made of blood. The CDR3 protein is CASSSLEANEKLFF. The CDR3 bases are TGTGCCAGCAGCTCCTTGGAGGCTAATGAAAAACTGTTTTTT.